The entry below gives a single T cell receptor (beta chain) sequence along with its context. Its cognate antigen is unknown. TCRdb redid the calling of the RACE reads with MiXCR, one entry per CDR3 protein. The data show roughly 40,000 distinct CDR3 sequences, with approximately 13% seen just once and 5.5% to 6.5% held by the top ten. Germline V gene sequence: CDR1 SEHNR, CDR2 FQNEAQ (reference sequence). The CDR3 length is 13 residues. V lost 5 bases and J lost 3, with 10 bases in between. Regarding time point: pre-sensitization, week 0. As to treatment: therapeutic diphenylcyclopropenone sensitization with weekly scalp DPC. This entry comes from a study of human T cells and chemical hapten exposure. In the study overall: Small discrepancies in pooled library volume mainly accounted for the varying TCR yields per sample. General study findings and limits: Expanded TCRs created a significantly greater count of big CDR3 similarity clusters than controls did.

This chain connects TRBV7-9 to TRBJ2-5; a possible D gene is TRBD1 (5 bases). The input for sequencing was whole blood, taken in connection with sensitization to the hapten diphenylcyclopropenone (DPC). The receptor comes from a woman under 40 with alopecia areata. Some clones in this sample may be carry-over from other donors' samples. As DNA, the CDR3 is TGTGCCAGCAGCCCTCAAGGGGAAGAGACCCAGTACTTC. Translating it yields CASSPQGEETQYF.